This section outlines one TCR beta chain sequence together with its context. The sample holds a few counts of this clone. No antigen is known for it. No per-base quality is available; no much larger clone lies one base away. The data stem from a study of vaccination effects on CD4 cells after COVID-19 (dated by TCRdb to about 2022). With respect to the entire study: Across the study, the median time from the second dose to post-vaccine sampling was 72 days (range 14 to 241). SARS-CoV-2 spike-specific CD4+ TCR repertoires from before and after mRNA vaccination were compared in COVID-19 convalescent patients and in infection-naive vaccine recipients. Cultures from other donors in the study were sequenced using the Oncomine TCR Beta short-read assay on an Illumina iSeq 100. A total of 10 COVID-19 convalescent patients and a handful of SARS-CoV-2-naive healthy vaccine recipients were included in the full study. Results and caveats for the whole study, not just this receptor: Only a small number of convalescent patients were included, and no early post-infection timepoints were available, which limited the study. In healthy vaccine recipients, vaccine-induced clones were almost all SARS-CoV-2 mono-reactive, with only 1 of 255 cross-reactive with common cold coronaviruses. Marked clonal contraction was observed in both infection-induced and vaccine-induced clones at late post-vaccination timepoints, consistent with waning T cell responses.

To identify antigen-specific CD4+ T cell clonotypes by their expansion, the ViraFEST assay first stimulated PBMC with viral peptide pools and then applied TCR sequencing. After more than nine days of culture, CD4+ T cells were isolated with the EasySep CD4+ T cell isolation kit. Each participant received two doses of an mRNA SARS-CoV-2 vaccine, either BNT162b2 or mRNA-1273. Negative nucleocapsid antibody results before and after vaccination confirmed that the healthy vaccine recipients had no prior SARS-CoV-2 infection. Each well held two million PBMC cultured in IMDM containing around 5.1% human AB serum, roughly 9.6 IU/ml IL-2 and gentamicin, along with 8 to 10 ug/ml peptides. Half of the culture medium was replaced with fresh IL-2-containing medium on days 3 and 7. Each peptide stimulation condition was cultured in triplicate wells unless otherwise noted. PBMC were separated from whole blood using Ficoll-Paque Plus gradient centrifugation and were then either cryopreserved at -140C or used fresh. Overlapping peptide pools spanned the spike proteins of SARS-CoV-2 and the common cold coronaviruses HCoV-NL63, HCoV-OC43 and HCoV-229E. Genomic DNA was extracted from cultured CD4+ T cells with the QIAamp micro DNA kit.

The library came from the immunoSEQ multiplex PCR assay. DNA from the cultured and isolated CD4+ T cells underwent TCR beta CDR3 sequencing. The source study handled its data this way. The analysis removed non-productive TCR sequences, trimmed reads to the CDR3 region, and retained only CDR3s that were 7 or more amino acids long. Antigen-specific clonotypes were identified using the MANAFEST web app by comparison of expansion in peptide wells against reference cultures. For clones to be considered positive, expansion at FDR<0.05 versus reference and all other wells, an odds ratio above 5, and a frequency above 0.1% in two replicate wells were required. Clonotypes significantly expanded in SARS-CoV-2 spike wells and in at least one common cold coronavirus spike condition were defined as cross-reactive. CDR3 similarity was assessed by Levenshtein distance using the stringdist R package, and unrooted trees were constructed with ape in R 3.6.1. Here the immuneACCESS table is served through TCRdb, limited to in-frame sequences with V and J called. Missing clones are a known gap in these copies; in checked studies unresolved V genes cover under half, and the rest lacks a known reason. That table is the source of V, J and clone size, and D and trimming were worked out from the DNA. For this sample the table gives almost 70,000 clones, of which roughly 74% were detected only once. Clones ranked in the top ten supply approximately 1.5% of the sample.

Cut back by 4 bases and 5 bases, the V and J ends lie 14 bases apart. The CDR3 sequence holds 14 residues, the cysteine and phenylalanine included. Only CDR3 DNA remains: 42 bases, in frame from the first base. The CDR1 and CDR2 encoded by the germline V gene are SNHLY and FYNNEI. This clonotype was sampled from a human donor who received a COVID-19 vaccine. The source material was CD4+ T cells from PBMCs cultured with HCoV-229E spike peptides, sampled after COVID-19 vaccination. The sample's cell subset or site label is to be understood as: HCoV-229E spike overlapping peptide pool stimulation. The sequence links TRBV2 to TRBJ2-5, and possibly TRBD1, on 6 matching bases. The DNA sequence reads TGTGCCAGCAGTGTGAGGGCAGGGGAGGAGACCCAGTACTTC. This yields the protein CASSVRAGEETQYF.